What follows are 2 T cell receptor beta chains derived from one specimen sequenced in a study of siplizumab effects on memory and regulatory T cells. Some clones are missing from TCRdb's copy, which holds only in-frame ones; the method was immunoSEQ multiplex PCR. Found here are around 110,000 clones, around 94% of them singletons; the top ten hold under 2%. Sequences were obtained from non-Treg CD4+ T cells sorted from blood. These receptors came from a human donor in good health.

The rearrangement links TRBV2 to TRBJ1-1, with 8 nucleotides matching TRBD1. Germline CDR1 is SNHLY and CDR2 is FYNNEI. The CDR3 runs 14 residues. The ends lost 8 bases at V and 1 base at J; junction bases unmatched: 6. CDR3 coding DNA: TGTGCCAGCGCACCGACAGGGGCGAACACTGAAGCTTTCTTT. Protein sequence: CASAPTGANTEAFF.

This chain joins TRBV18 and TRBJ2-7; D is perhaps TRBD2 (5 bases). CDR1 KGHSH and CDR2 LQKENI come from the germline V gene. With 2 bases removed from V and 2 bases from J, the gap between germline ends came to 16 bases. CDR3 length: 16 residues. CDR3 DNA: TGTGCCAGCTCACCATTCGAAGGTTCCGGGGCCTACGAGCAGTACTTC. It specifies CASSPFEGSGAYEQYF. The whole variable domain, filled in from reference TRBV18 and TRBJ2-7, reads NAGVMQNPRHLVRRRGQEARLRCSPMKGHSHVYWYRQLPEEGLKFMVYLQKENIIDESGMPKERFSAEFPKEGPSILRIQQVVRGDSAAYFCASSPFEGSGAYEQYFGPGTRLTVT.